Listed below are T cell receptor beta chains from one sample, sequenced in a study of blood T cell repertoires in COVID-19. Some clones are missing from TCRdb's copy, which holds only in-frame ones; the method was immunoSEQ multiplex PCR. The table shows 45,000 to 55,000 clones, with less than 90% occurring only once. Sequencing used peripheral blood. These receptors all stem from a human donor in a cohort sampled during active COVID-19. CDR3s include the opening cysteine and the closing phenylalanine or tryptophan. A D gene is named only where the DNA matches it firmly. Size tells how often a clone was seen (once, few, many) or the class of an expanded clone, and some rows leave it out.

TRBJ1-2,-,-,TRBV11-2,TGTGCCAGCAGCCTGGGCGCGGGGGATTATGGCTACACCTTC,CASSLGAGDYGYTF
TRBJ1-2,TRBD1,-,TRBV15,TGTGCCACCAGCCCCGGAGGACAGGGCAGGGCTAACTATGGCTACACCTTC,CATSPGGQGRANYGYTF
TRBJ1-5,TRBD1,-,TRBV28,TGTGCCAGCAGTTCTACAGGGGCCGCAGTCAATCAGCCCCAGCATTTT,CASSSTGAAVNQPQHF
TRBJ2-7,TRBD2,-,TRBV6-5,TGTGCCAGCAGTTCCCTCGGGGGGGCTGTGCTCGAGCAGTACTTC,CASSSLGGAVLEQYF
TRBJ2-5,-,-,TRBV5-5,TGTGCCAGCAGCTACGACTCTCAACGCCAAGAGACCCAGTACTTC,CASSYDSQRQETQYF
TRBJ2-7,-,-,TRBV24-1,TGTGCCACCAGTGATCGCAGGGGAAACTCCTACGAGCAGTACTTC,CATSDRRGNSYEQYF
TRBJ2-7,-,-,TRBV2,TGTGCCAGCAGGAGGGTTACAGGGAGGCAGTACTTC,CASRRVTGRQYF
TRBJ1-6,-,-,TRBV7-8,TGTGCCAGCAGCTCGTTCTCCTATAATTCACCCCTCCACTTT,CASSSFSYNSPLHF
TRBJ2-7,-,-,TRBV5-6,TGTGCCAGCAGCCTACTAGCAACCTACGAGCAGTACTTC,CASSLLATYEQYF
TRBJ2-4,-,-,TRBV2,TGTGCCAGCAGTGAAGCAGCAGGGTTGACAGCCAAAAACATTCAGTACTTC,CASSEAAGLTAKNIQYF
TRBJ2-3,-,once,TRBV28,TGTGCCAGCAGTTTCAACACAGATACGCAGTATTTT,CASSFNTDTQYF
TRBJ1-2,-,-,TRBV11-2,TGTGCCAGCAGCTTAGACCCGGAAAATCCGGGGGAAAGGGACTATGGCTACACCTTC,CASSLDPENPGERDYGYTF
TRBJ1-4,-,-,TRBV5-1,TGCGCCAGCAGCTTGACAGGAACGACAACTAATGAAAAACTGTTTTTT,CASSLTGTTTNEKLFF
TRBJ1-1,TRBD1,-,TRBV28,TGTGCCAGCAGTTTAAGGGTGGGACAGGGTTTGGGCCCAAACACTGAAGCTTTCTTT,CASSLRVGQGLGPNTEAFF
TRBJ1-5,TRBD1,-,TRBV7-2,TGTGCCAGCAGCTTAACGACAGGGAAGGGGAGCAATCAGCCCCAGCATTTT,CASSLTTGKGSNQPQHF
TRBJ2-1,TRBD2,-,TRBV4-3,TGCGCCAGCAGCCGCCTTAGAAGCGGGGGGGCCCGCAATGAGCAGTTCTTC,CASSRLRSGGARNEQFF
TRBJ2-3,TRBD1,few,TRBV6-2/TRBV6-3,TGTGCCAGCAGTTATAGGGGGCAACGGACAGATACGCAGTATTTT,CASSYRGQRTDTQYF
TRBJ2-3,TRBD2,-,TRBV5-1,TGCGCCAGCAGCTTGGGATCGGCGGGGGGCACAGATACGCAGTATTTT,CASSLGSAGGTDTQYF
TRBJ1-6,-,-,TRBV18,TGTGCCAGCTCAGTGGCGACATATAATTCACCCCTCCACTTT,CASSVATYNSPLHF
TRBJ1-5,-,-,TRBV7-2,TGTGCCAGCAGCTTAACGTATGACTTTTATAGCAATCAGCCCCAGCATTTT,CASSLTYDFYSNQPQHF
TRBJ1-1,TRBD1,-,TRBV30,TGTGCCTGGAGTCACAGGGGGGGCACTGAAGCTTTCTTT,CAWSHRGGTEAFF
TRBJ2-6,-,-,TRBV11-3,TGTGCCAGCAGCCATAATAACCGGGACTCTGGGGCCAACGTCCTGACTTTC,CASSHNNRDSGANVLTF
TRBJ1-1,TRBD1,once,TRBV30,TGTGCCTGGGACCGGGACAGGGCGACTGAAGCTTTCTTT,CAWDRDRATEAFF
TRBJ2-7,TRBD1,-,TRBV5-1,TGCGCCAGCAGCACGGGCGGGACAGGGGTCCACGAGCAGTACTTC,CASSTGGTGVHEQYF
TRBJ1-2,-,-,TRBV9,TGTGCCAGCAGCGTAGCTGAACGGGGCTATGGCTACACCTTC,CASSVAERGYGYTF
TRBJ1-4,TRBD1,-,TRBV5-6,TGTGCCAGCAGCGAATGGACAGGGAGATCCGCTGAAGAAAAACTGTTTTTT,CASSEWTGRSAEEKLFF
TRBJ2-7,TRBD1,-,TRBV5-1,TGCGCCAGCAGCTCGCGGCAGGGGGCGACCACCTTCTACGAGCAGTACTTC,CASSSRQGATTFYEQYF
TRBJ1-4,-,-,TRBV18,TGTGCCAGCTCACCTTCGGTCAGGGCTGAAAAACTGTTTTTT,CASSPSVRAEKLFF
TRBJ2-1,TRBD2,-,TRBV6-1,TGTGCCAGCAGTGAGAATCTTCTACGGGAGGTCTTC,CASSENLLREVF
TRBJ1-1,-,-,TRBV2,TGTGCCAGCAGCGCGACGAGGGACACTGAAGCTTTCTTT,CASSATRDTEAFF
TRBJ1-1,-,few,TRBV30,TGTGCCTGTCCCCGGGGGGGCGCGAGGAACACTGAAGCTTTCTTT,CACPRGGARNTEAFF
TRBJ2-2,TRBD2,-,TRBV6-6,TGTGCCAGCAGTTACTCCGGGGGGGGGAACACCGGGGAGCTGTTTTTT,CASSYSGGGNTGELFF
TRBJ1-1,-,-,TRBV16,TGTGCCAGCAGTCAACAGGTTTTGAACACTGAAGCTTTCTTT,CASSQQVLNTEAFF
TRBJ1-2,TRBD1,-,TRBV5-1,TGCGCCAGCAGCGTCGCGACGACCGGGACAGGGTACGGCTACACCTTC,CASSVATTGTGYGYTF
TRBJ2-5,-,-,TRBV5-4,TGTGCCAGCAGCCTCGAGGGAGGCGAGACCCAGTACTTC,CASSLEGGETQYF
TRBJ1-6,-,-,TRBV28,TGTGCCAGCAGTATTCGAACAGGGTTGAGCTCCTATAATTCACCCCTCCACTTT,CASSIRTGLSSYNSPLHF
TRBJ1-2,-,-,TRBV25-1,TGTGCCAGCACCGCGACACCTAACTATGGCTACACCTTC,CASTATPNYGYTF
TRBJ2-2,TRBD1,-,TRBV28,TGTGCCAGCATATCCCGTGGGACAGTGGTCGGGGAGCTGTTTTTT,CASISRGTVVGELFF
TRBJ1-5,-,-,TRBV19,TGTGCCAGTAGTACACAGCCGGGGATAGGTCAGCCCCAGCATTTT,CASSTQPGIGQPQHF
TRBJ2-3,-,many,TRBV4-2,TGTGCCAGCAGCCTGAACAGTGCTAGCACAGATACGCAGTATTTT,CASSLNSASTDTQYF
TRBJ1-2,-,-,TRBV18,TGTGCCAGCTCACCACGCGAGGAGAACTACACCTTC,CASSPREENYTF